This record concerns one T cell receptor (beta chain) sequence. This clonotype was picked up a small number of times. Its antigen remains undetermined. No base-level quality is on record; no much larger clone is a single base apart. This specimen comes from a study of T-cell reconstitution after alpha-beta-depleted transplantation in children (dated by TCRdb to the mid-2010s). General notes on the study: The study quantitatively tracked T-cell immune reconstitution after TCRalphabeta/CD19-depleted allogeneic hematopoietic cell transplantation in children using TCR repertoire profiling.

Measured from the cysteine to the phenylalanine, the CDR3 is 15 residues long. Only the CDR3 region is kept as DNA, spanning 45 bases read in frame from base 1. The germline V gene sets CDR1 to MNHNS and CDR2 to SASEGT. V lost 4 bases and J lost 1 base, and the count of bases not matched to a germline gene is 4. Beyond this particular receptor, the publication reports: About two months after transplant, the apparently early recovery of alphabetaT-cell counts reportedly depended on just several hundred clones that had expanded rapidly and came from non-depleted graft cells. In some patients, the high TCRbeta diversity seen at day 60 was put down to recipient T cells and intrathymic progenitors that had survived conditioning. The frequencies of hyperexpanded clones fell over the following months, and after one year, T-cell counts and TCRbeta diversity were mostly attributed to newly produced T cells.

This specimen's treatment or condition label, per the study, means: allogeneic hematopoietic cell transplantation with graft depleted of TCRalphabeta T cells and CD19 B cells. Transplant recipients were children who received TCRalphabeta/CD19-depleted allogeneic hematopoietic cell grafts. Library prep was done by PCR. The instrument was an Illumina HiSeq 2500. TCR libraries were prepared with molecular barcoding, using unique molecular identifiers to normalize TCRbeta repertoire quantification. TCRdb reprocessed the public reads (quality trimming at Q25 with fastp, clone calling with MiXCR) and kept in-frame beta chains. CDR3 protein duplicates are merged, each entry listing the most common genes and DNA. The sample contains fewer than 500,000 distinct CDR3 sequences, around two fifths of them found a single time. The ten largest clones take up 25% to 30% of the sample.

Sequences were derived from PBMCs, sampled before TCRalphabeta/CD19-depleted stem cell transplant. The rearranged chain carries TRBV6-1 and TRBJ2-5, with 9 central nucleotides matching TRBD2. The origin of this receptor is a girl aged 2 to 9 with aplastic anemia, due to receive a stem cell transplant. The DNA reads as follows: TGTGCCAGCAGTGCATTGACTAGCGGCCAAGAGACCCAGTACTTC. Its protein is CASSALTSGQETQYF.